This TCR beta chain originates from a study of OX40 agonist ivuxolimab in advanced cancers. Turning to the study itself: Enrolled patients in dose escalation had cancers that were hepatocellular carcinoma, melanoma, renal cell or head and neck cancer. Prior anti-PD-1, anti-PD-L1 or anti-CTLA-4 therapy was allowed; roughly 40% had some. General study results and limits: Also showing low normalized T-cell clonal expansion were some of the nonresponders.

Produced via immunoSEQ multiplex PCR; TCRdb's table is partial and in-frame only. The sample lists 20,000 to 30,000 clones, roughly four fifths occurring once. Remarks on this clone: What it binds is unknown.

Unmatched junction bases numbered 13, after V lost 5 bases and J lost 5 bases. Germline CDR1 is SEHNR and CDR2 is FQNEAQ (reference sequence). The CDR3 has 17 residues. The TCR sequence derives from an adult with an advanced solid tumor such as melanoma, head and neck, liver or kidney cancer. Sequencing was performed on CD4+ or CD8+ T cells sorted from blood, taken in a trial of the OX40 agonist ivuxolimab. The genes are TRBV7-9 and TRBJ2-1; TRBD2 aligns across 9 bases. CDR3 coding DNA: TGTGCCAGCAGCAGAGGTGCGGGGGGGCTTACTGACAATGAGCAGTTCTTC. Translation gives CASSRGAGGLTDNEQFF.